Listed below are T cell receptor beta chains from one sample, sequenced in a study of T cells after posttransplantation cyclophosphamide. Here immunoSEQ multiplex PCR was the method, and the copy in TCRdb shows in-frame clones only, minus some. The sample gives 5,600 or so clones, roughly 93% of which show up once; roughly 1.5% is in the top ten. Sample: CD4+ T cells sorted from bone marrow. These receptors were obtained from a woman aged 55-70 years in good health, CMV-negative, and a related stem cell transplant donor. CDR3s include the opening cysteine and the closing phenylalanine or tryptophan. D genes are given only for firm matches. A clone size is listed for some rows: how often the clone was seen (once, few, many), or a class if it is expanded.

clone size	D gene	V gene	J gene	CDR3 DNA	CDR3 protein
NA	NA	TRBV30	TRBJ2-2	TGTGCCTGGAGTGTCAGGCCAAACACCGGGGAGCTGTTTTTT	CAWSVRPNTGELFF
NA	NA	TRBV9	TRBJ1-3	TGTGCCAGCAGCGTAGCCATTGGAAACACCATATATTTT	CASSVAIGNTIYF
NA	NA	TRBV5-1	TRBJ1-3	TGCGCCAGCAGCTTGGCGGGGGGTATCTCTGGAAACACCATATATTTT	CASSLAGGISGNTIYF
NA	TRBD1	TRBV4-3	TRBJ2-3	TGCGCCAGCAGCCAAGATCGGCCAGGGGGTGTAGATACGCAGTATTTT	CASSQDRPGGVDTQYF
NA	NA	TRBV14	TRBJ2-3	TGTGCCAGCAGCCAAGATGGAATTCCCTATAGCAATCAGCCCCAGTATTTT	CASSQDGIPYSNQPQYF
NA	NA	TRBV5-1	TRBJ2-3	TGCGCCAGCAGCGCGGTGCTTAGCGGAGGCACAGATACGCAGTATTTT	CASSAVLSGGTDTQYF
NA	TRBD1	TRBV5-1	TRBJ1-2	TGCGCCAGCACCCGGGACAGATTGAGCTATGGCTACACCTTC	CASTRDRLSYGYTF
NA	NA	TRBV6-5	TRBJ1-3	TGTGCCAGTCAGAGGAACTCTGGAAACACCATATATTTT	CASQRNSGNTIYF
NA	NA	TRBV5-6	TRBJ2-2	TGTGCCAGCAGCTTGGGGAGTCGATACACCGGGGAGCTGTTTTTT	CASSLGSRYTGELFF
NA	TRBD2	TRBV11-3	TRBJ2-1	TGTGCCAGCAGCTCAAGTAGCGGGGTGGGGAATGAGCAGTTCTTC	CASSSSSGVGNEQFF
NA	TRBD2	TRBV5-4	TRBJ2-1	TGTGCCAGCAGTTCCGGGACTAGCTCGGGCACGCTCCGCGAGCAGTTCTTC	CASSSGTSSGTLREQFF
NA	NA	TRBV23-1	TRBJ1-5	TGCGCCAGCAGTCAATCCCAGGGCCAGGGCAGCAATCAGCCCCAGCATTTT	CASSQSQGQGSNQPQHF
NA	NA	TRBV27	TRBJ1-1	TGTGCCAGCAGTCCCACCTTTGGAGTGGGGAACACTGAAGCTTTCTTT	CASSPTFGVGNTEAFF
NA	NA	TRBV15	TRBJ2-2	TGTGCCACCAGCAGAGTAACCGGGGAGCTGTTTTTT	CATSRVTGELFF
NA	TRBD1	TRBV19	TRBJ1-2	TGTGCCAGTAGGCCCGGGACAGCTAACTATGGCTACACCTTC	CASRPGTANYGYTF
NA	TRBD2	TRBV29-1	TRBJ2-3	TGCAGCGCTGCGACTAGCGGGGGCCTCACAGATACGCAGTATTTT	CSAATSGGLTDTQYF
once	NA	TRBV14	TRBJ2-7	TGTGCCAGCAGCCAAGAGGGGCAGGGGATCTACGAGCAGTACTTC	CASSQEGQGIYEQYF
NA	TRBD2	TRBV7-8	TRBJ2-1	TGTGCCAGCAGCTTAGTGGTCGCTGGGCTAGCGGGAGGCGGGAAGGACAATGAGCAGTTCTTC	CASSLVVAGLAGGGKDNEQFF
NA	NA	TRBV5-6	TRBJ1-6	TGTGCCAGCAGCTTTATCCAGTATAATTCACCCCTCCACTTT	CASSFIQYNSPLHF
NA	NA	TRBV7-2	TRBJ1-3	TGTGCCAGCAGCCCCTTCGGGAGCAGGGTCGACACCATATATTTT	CASSPFGSRVDTIYF
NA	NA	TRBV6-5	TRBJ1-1	TGTGCCAGCAGTTATTTCATGAACACTGAAGCTTTCTTT	CASSYFMNTEAFF
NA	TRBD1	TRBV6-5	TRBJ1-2	TGTGCCAGCAGTCCTCCCGGGACAGGGAAAGGCTACACCTTC	CASSPPGTGKGYTF
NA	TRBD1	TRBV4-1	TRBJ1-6	TGCGCCAGCAGCCAAGAGTCTGGGGGACAGGGGGTGATGGTCTATAATTCACCCCTCCACTTT	CASSQESGGQGVMVYNSPLHF
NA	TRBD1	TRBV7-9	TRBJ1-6	TGTGCCAGCAGCTTAGGGGACAGGGGGGGTTCACCCCTCCACTTT	CASSLGDRGGSPLHF
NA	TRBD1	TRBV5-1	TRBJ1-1	TGCGCCAGCAGCTTGGCGGACAGGGGGCGCGTTGGAACTGAAGCTTTCTTT	CASSLADRGRVGTEAFF
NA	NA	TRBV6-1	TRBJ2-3	TGTGCCAGCAGTCCCCGAGACAGGGAGGCAGATACGCAGTATTTT	CASSPRDREADTQYF
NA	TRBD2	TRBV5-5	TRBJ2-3	TGTGCCAGCAGCCGAGGGACTAGCAGGACCACAGATACGCAGTATTTT	CASSRGTSRTTDTQYF
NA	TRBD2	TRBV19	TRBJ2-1	TGTGCCAGTACCAACGCAGCGGGGCACAATGAGCAGTTCTTC	CASTNAAGHNEQFF
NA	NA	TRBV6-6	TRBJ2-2	TGTGCCAGTCTTCTGACTACCAACACCGGGGAGCTGTTTTTT	CASLLTTNTGELFF
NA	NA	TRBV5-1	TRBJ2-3	TGCGCCAGCAGCTTGGGCGGGGCCACCACAGGTACGCAGTATTTT	CASSLGGATTGTQYF
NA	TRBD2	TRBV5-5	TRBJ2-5	TGTGCCAGCAGCTTGGAAGGAACTAGCGGGAGAGCAGAGACCCAGTACTTC	CASSLEGTSGRAETQYF
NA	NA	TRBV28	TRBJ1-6	TGTGCCAGCAGTCCGGCGACAGTGAGCTCCTATAATTCCCCCCTCCACTTT	CASSPATVSSYNSPLHF
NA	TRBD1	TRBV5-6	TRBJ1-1	TGTGCCAGCAGCTCAATCCGGGACAGGGGACACAACACTGAAGCTTTCTTT	CASSSIRDRGHNTEAFF
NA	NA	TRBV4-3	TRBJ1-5	TGCGCCAGCAGCCAAGAGGGGGGGATGAACAATCAGCCCCAGCATTTT	CASSQEGGMNNQPQHF
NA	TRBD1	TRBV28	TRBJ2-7	TGTGCCAGCAGGCCACAGGGGGCCGAGCAGTACTTC	CASRPQGAEQYF
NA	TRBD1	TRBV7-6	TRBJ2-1	TGTGCCAGCGGCAGGGGGCAATACAATGAGCAGTTCTTC	CASGRGQYNEQFF
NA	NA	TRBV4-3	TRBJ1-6	TGCGCCAGCAGCCAAGAGGCGGGGGCTGATTCACCCCTCCACTTT	CASSQEAGADSPLHF
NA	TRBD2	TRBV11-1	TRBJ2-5	TGTGCCAGCAGCTTAGGGGCTAGCGGGGGTAGGAGGGAGACCCAGTACTTC	CASSLGASGGRRETQYF
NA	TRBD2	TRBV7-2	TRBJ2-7	TGTGCCAGCAGCTTAGGACTAGCGGGGGCCTACGAGCAGTACTTC	CASSLGLAGAYEQYF
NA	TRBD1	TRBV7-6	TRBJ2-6	TGTGCCAGCAGCTTAGGCAGGGGGCTTCCCCCTTTTGGGGCCAACGTCCTGACTTTC	CASSLGRGLPPFGANVLTF
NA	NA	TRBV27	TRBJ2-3	TGTGCCAGCAGACTTAGGGGGGGCGTGGGAGATACGCAGTATTTT	CASRLRGGVGDTQYF